The rows below give T cell receptor beta chains drawn from one sample of a study of blood T cell repertoires in COVID-19. Sequenced by immunoSEQ multiplex PCR; TCRdb stores in-frame clones only, minus some. The data contain a few hundred thousand clones, more than 70% of them singletons. Sequencing used peripheral blood. Receptors were obtained from a woman aged 25 to 39 with COVID-19, enrolled during active disease. Each CDR3 is given with its conserved first and last residue. Each record gives: J gene, V gene, D gene, clone size, CDR3 DNA, CDR3 protein. The D gene is left open where the match is weak. Some rows mark clone size as missing; the rest say once, few, many or name a class of expanded clone.

J: TRBJ2-3
V: TRBV9
D: NA
size: NA
DNA: TGTGCCAGCAGCAGTGAGGGGGAGGGCCATGTTACGCAGTATTTT
CDR3: CASSSEGEGHVTQYF

J: TRBJ2-5
V: TRBV5-6
D: NA
size: NA
DNA: TGTGCCAGCAGCTCAGGGGGGTACCAAGAGACCCAGTACTTC
CDR3: CASSSGGYQETQYF

J: TRBJ1-1
V: TRBV2
D: NA
size: once
DNA: TGTGCCAGCACCCTACAGAGCCACACTGAAGCTTTCTTT
CDR3: CASTLQSHTEAFF

J: TRBJ1-2
V: TRBV5-6
D: NA
size: NA
DNA: TGTGCCAGCACCCGACTCGGGTTAAACTCTGGCTACACCTTC
CDR3: CASTRLGLNSGYTF

J: TRBJ2-2
V: TRBV7-9
D: TRBD2
size: NA
DNA: TGTGCCAGCAGCTTAGACGGGGGGGCGACCATAAACACCGGGGAGCTGTTTTTT
CDR3: CASSLDGGATINTGELFF

J: TRBJ1-5
V: TRBV6-6
D: TRBD1
size: NA
DNA: TGTGCCAGCAGTACGCAGACAGGGGGGGCCGAGCCCCAGCATTTT
CDR3: CASSTQTGGAEPQHF

J: TRBJ1-2
V: TRBV29-1
D: NA
size: NA
DNA: TGCAGCGTTTTGTGGCCTTATCCCACCTATGGCTACACCTTC
CDR3: CSVLWPYPTYGYTF

J: TRBJ2-1
V: TRBV7-9
D: TRBD2
size: NA
DNA: TGTGCCAGCAGCTTTTATCCTAGCGGGAAATCCTACAATGAGCAGTTCTTC
CDR3: CASSFYPSGKSYNEQFF

J: TRBJ2-1
V: TRBV29-1
D: NA
size: NA
DNA: TGCAGCGCACCGGGTCCTCATGACAATGAGCAGTTCTTC
CDR3: CSAPGPHDNEQFF

J: TRBJ1-5
V: TRBV18
D: NA
size: NA
DNA: TGTGCCAGCTCACCAATCGGGGTTCAGCCCCAGCATTTT
CDR3: CASSPIGVQPQHF

J: TRBJ1-5
V: TRBV7-9
D: NA
size: NA
DNA: TGTGCCAGCAGCTTAGAGGGAGAACCCCAGCATTTT
CDR3: CASSLEGEPQHF

J: TRBJ2-3
V: TRBV5-1
D: TRBD2
size: NA
DNA: TGCGCCAGCAGCCGCGGGACTAGCGGGGGGGGTAACACAGATACGCAGTATTTT
CDR3: CASSRGTSGGGNTDTQYF

J: TRBJ2-7
V: TRBV3-1/TRBV3-2
D: TRBD1
size: NA
DNA: TGTGCCAGCAGCCCGCACGGACAGGGGCCGTACGAGCAGTACTTC
CDR3: CASSPHGQGPYEQYF

J: TRBJ1-2
V: TRBV28
D: NA
size: NA
DNA: TGTGCCAGCAGTTTTGTCCGGGATCGTGGCTACACCTTC
CDR3: CASSFVRDRGYTF

J: TRBJ2-2
V: TRBV11-2
D: TRBD2
size: NA
DNA: TGTGCCAGCAGCTTACTTCGTTCTAGCGGGGGACCGAACACCGGGGAGCTGTTTTTT
CDR3: CASSLLRSSGGPNTGELFF

J: TRBJ1-4
V: TRBV27
D: NA
size: NA
DNA: TGTGCCAGCAGTCCTAACGAAGATTCGACAGGCGGATGGGGAAAACTGTTTTTT
CDR3: CASSPNEDSTGGWGKLFF

J: TRBJ2-5
V: TRBV7-2
D: TRBD2
size: NA
DNA: TGTGCCAGCAGCTTAAGGGCTAGCGGGAGACCCCAAGAGACCCAGTACTTC
CDR3: CASSLRASGRPQETQYF

J: TRBJ2-2
V: TRBV4-1
D: TRBD2
size: once
DNA: TGCGCCAGCAGCCAACGGACTAGCGGGGGCACCGGGGAGCTGTTTTTT
CDR3: CASSQRTSGGTGELFF

J: TRBJ2-2
V: TRBV7-6
D: TRBD2
size: NA
DNA: TGTGCCAGCAGCCCTAGGGGACTAGCGGACACCGGGGAGCTGTTTTTT
CDR3: CASSPRGLADTGELFF